This TCR beta chain was obtained from a study of a mutant IDH1 vaccine in newly diagnosed glioma. Study-level background: Scheduled for weeks 1, 3, 5, 7, 11, 15, 19 and 23, eight vaccinations were given to patients.

Time point of the sample: week 11, during vaccination. Each dose delivered 300 ug of mutant IDH1 20-mer peptide subcutaneously with imiquimod. Newly diagnosed WHO grade 3 or 4 IDH1-mutant, ATRX-lost astrocytomas were identified in the donors. This clone has a single count. Its specificity is not known. Repertoires were generated with immunoSEQ multiplex PCR, while TCRdb's copy carries only in-frame clones and drops some. The data contain roughly 62,000 clones, around 91% of them seen just once; the ten biggest clones take up 1.5% to 2.5%. The CDR3 consists of 20 residues. Trimming shortened V by 0 bases and J by 0 bases, and 18 bases separated the two germline ends. Per the germline V gene, CDR1 is MGHRA and CDR2 is YSYEKL.

The source of this sequence is a middle-aged man with glioma. The sequenced sample was PBMCs, obtained from a glioma patient whose treatment included an IDH1 peptide vaccine. This sequence joins TRBV4-1 and TRBJ2-6; D might be TRBD1 (6 bases). The DNA for the CDR3 is TGCGCCAGCAGCCAAGAGGTCGGAGGACAGCGCCTCTCTGGGGCCAACGTCCTGACTTTC. Amino acids: CASSQEVGGQRLSGANVLTF.